This T cell receptor (beta chain) was captured in a study of T-cell reconstitution after alpha-beta-depleted transplantation in children. In this sample, this clonotype turned up many times. Unique molecular identifiers were incorporated into the prepared TCRbeta library. TCRdb re-called the PCR reads through MiXCR, storing one row per CDR3 protein. The sample yields about 210,000 distinct CDR3 sequences, roughly 15% seen once. The CDR3 consists of 15 residues. Germline lookup yields CDR1 MGHRA and CDR2 YSYEKL. The ends lost 3 bases at V and 5 bases at J; junction bases unmatched: 10. The sequence derives from a male patient aged 2 to 9 who had a stem cell transplant for acute lymphoblastic leukemia, so the T cells may come from the graft donor. The chain is built from TRBV4-1 and TRBJ2-7; 7 nucleotides match TRBD1. This specimen was PBMCs, mostly from graft donor cells, taken 360 days after TCRalphabeta/CD19-depleted stem cell transplant. CDR3 bases: TGCGCCAGCAGCCACGGACAGGCTCTGACAGACGAGCAGTACTTC. The encoded protein is CASSHGQALTDEQYF.